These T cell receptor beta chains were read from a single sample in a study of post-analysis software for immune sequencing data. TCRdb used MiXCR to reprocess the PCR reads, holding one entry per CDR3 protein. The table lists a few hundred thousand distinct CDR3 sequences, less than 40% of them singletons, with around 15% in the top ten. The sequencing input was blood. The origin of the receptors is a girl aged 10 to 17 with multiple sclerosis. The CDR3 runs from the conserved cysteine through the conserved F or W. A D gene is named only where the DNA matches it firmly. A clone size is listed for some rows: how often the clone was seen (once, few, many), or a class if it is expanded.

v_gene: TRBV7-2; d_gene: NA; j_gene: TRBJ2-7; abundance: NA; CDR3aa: CASSLGINPYNEQYF; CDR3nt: TGTGCCAGCAGCTTAGGCATTAACCCCTACAATGAGCAGTACTTC
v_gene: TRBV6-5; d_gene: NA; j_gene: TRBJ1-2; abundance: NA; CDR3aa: CASSYSNDGGRGYTF; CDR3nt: TGTGCCAGCAGTTACTCGAATGATGGGGGCAGGGGCTACACCTTC
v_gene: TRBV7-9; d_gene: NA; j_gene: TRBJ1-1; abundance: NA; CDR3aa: CAGSPINTEAFF; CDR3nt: TGTGCCGGCAGCCCAATCAACACTGAAGCTTTCTTT
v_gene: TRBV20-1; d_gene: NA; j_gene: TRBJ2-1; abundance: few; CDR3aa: CSARGPPRSYNEQFF; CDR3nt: TGCAGTGCTAGAGGACCCCCCCGCTCCTACAATGAGCAGTTCTTC
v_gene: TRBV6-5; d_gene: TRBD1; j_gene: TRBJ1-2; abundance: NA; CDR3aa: CASSYAGQGAGGYTF; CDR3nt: TGTGCCAGCAGTTACGCGGGACAGGGGGCAGGCGGCTACACCTTC
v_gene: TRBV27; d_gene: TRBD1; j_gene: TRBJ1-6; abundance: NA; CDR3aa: CASSLLSPRTGSGHSPLHF; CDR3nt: TGTGCCAGCAGTTTATTGAGCCCCCGGACAGGGTCTGGACATTCACCCCTCCACTTT
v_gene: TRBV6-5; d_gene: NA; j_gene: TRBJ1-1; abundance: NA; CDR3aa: CASSYSDGAANTEAFF; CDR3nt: TGTGCCAGCAGTTACTCCGATGGGGCCGCAAACACTGAAGCTTTCTTT
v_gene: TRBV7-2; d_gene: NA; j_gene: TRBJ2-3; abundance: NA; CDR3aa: CASSPLVTDTQYF; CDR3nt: TGTGCCAGCAGCCCCCTGGTCACCGATACGCAGTATTTT
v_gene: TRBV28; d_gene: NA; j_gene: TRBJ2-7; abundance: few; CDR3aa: CASSLLGRGNSYEQYF; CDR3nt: TGTGCCAGCAGTTTATTAGGGAGGGGGAACTCCTACGAGCAGTACTTC
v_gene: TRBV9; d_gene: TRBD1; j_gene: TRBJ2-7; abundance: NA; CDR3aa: CASSAERAPTGGSYEQYF; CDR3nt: TGTGCCAGCAGCGCAGAGAGGGCCCCGACAGGGGGTTCCTACGAGCAGTACTTC
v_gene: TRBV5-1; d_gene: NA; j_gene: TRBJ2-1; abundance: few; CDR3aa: CASSLAAVYNEQFF; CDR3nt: TGCGCCAGCAGCTTGGCCGCGGTTTACAATGAGCAGTTCTTC
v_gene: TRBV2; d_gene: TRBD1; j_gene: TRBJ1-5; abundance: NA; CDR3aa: CASRKDRGGQPQHF; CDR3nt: TGTGCCAGCAGAAAGGACAGGGGCGGTCAGCCCCAGCATTTT
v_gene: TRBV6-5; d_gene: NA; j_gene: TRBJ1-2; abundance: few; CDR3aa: CASRLTTPPGGYTF; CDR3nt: TGTGCCAGCAGACTCACGACACCTCCGGGCGGCTACACCTTC
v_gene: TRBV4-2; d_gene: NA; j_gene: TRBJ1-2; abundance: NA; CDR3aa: CASSQVNRRSYGYTF; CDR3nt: TGTGCCAGCAGCCAGGTTAATCGACGGAGCTATGGCTACACCTTC
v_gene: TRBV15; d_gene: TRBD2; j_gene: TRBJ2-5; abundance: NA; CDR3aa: CATSREGGKQETQYF; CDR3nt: TGTGCCACCAGCAGAGAGGGGGGGAAGCAAGAGACCCAGTACTTC
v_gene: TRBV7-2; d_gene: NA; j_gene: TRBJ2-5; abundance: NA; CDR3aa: CASSPGTLGGTQYF; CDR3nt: TGTGCCAGCAGCCCTGGGACATTGGGGGGGACCCAGTACTTC
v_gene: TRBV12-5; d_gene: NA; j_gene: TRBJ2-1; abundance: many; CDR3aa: CASGSVGSRNEQFF; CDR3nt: TGTGCTAGTGGAAGCGTGGGGTCTCGCAATGAGCAGTTCTTC
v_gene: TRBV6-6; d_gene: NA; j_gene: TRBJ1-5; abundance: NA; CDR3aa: CASSGEGVQPQHF; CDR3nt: TGTGCCAGCAGTGGGGAGGGGGTTCAGCCCCAGCATTTT
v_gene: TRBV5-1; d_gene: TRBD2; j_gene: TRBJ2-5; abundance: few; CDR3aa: CASSYYSSGGGQETQYF; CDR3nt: TGCGCCAGCAGCTACTATTCTAGCGGGGGAGGCCAAGAGACCCAGTACTTC
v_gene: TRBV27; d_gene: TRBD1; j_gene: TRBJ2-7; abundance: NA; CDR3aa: CASSAGQGRVGNYEQYF; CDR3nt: TGTGCCAGCAGTGCTGGACAGGGAAGGGTGGGGAACTACGAGCAGTACTTC
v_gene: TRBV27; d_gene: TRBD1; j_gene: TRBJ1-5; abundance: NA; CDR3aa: CASSDRGPGQPQHF; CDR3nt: TGTGCCAGCAGCGACAGGGGGCCTGGGCAGCCCCAGCATTTT
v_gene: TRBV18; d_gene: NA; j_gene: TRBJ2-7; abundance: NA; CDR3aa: CASSPQGPPTTYERYF; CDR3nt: TGTGCCAGCTCACCTCAGGGACCTCCGACTACTTACGAGCGGTACTTC
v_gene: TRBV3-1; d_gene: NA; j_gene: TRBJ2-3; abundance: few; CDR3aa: CASSQVGAGDTQYF; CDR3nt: TGTGCCAGCAGCCAAGTTGGCGCGGGAGATACGCAGTATTTT
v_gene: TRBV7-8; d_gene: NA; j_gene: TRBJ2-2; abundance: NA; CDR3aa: CASSLMAIDHGELFF; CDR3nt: TGTGCCAGCAGCTTAATGGCAATAGATCACGGGGAGCTGTTTTTT
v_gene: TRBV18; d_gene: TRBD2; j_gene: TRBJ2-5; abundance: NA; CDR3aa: CASSPVRLAQETQYF; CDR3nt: TGTGCCAGCTCACCAGTTCGACTAGCTCAAGAGACCCAGTACTTC
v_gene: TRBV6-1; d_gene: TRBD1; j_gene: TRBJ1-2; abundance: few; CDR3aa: CASSPAGTGNYGYTF; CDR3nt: TGTGCCAGCAGTCCAGCCGGGACAGGGAACTATGGCTACACCTTC
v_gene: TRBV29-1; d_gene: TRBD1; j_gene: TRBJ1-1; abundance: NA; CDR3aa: CSVELQYRGFYTEAFF; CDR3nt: TGCAGCGTTGAATTGCAGTACAGGGGGTTTTACACTGAAGCTTTCTTT
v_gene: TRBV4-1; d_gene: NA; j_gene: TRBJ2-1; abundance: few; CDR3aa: CASSQALVASYNEQFF; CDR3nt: TGCGCCAGCAGCCAAGCACTAGTCGCATCCTACAATGAGCAGTTCTTC
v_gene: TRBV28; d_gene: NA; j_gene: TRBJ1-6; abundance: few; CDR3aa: CASRDNNSPLHF; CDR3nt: TGTGCCAGCCGGGACAATAATTCACCCCTCCACTTT
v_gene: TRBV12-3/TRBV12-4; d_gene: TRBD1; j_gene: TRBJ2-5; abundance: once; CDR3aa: CASSPTGGTGRQTQYF; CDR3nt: TGTGCCAGCAGTCCAACCGGCGGGACAGGGAGGCAGACCCAGTACTTC
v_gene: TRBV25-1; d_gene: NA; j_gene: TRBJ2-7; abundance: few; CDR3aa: CASTGNSYEQYF; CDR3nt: TGTGCCAGCACCGGTAACTCCTACGAGCAGTACTTC
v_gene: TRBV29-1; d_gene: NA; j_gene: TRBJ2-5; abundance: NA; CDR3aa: CSVEKGGLGQETQYF; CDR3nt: TGCAGCGTTGAGAAGGGGGGCCTCGGCCAAGAGACCCAGTACTTC
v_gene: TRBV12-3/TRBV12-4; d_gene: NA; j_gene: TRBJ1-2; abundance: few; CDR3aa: CASSPRGQTSSYGYTF; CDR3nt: TGTGCCAGCAGTCCTCGAGGACAGACGTCCTCCTATGGCTACACCTTC
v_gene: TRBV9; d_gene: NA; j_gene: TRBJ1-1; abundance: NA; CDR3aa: CASSVRGDAEAFF; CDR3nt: TGTGCCAGCAGCGTAAGGGGGGACGCTGAAGCTTTCTTT
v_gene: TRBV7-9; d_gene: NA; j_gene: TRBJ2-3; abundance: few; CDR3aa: CASSLVQRGGDTQYF; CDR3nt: TGTGCCAGCAGCTTAGTCCAACGGGGAGGAGATACGCAGTATTTT
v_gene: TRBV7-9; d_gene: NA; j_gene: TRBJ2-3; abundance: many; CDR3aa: CASSLETLGDTQYF; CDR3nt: TGTGCCAGCAGCTTAGAGACCTTGGGGGATACGCAGTATTTT
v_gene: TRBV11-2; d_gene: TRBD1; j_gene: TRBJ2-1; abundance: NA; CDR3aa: CASSFDRGLGEQFF; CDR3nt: TGTGCCAGCAGCTTCGACAGGGGGCTCGGCGAGCAGTTCTTC
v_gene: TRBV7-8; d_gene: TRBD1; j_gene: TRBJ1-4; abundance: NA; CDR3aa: CASSLSGQGATNEKLFF; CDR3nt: TGTGCCAGCAGCCTATCGGGACAGGGGGCAACTAATGAAAAACTGTTTTTT
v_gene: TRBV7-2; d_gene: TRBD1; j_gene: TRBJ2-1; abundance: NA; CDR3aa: CAGSLEGGADEQFF; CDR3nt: TGTGCCGGCAGCTTAGAAGGGGGCGCGGATGAGCAGTTCTTC
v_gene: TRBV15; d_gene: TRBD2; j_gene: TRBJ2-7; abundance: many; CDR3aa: CATSRDQAGLPYEQYF; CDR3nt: TGTGCCACCAGCAGAGATCAAGCGGGGCTACCCTACGAGCAGTACTTC
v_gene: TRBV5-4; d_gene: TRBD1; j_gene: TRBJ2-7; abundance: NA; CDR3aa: CASSLYGTGAFYEQYF; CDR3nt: TGTGCCAGCAGCTTGTACGGGACAGGGGCTTTCTACGAGCAGTACTTC
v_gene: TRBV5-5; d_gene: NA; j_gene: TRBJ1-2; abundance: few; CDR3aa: CASSLGPLNYGYTF; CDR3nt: TGTGCCAGCAGCTTGGGTCCACTAAACTATGGCTACACCTTC
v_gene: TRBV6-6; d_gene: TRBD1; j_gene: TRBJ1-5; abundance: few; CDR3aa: CASSDETGKANQPQHF; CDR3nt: TGTGCCAGCAGCGATGAGACAGGGAAAGCCAATCAGCCCCAGCATTTT
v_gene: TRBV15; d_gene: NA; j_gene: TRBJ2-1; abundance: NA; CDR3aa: CATSPRAADEQFF; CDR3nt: TGTGCCACCAGCCCCAGGGCCGCGGATGAGCAGTTCTTC
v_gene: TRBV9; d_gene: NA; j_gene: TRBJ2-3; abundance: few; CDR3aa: CASSEGTPSTDTQYF; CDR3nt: TGTGCCAGCAGCGAGGGGACTCCCAGCACAGATACGCAGTATTTT
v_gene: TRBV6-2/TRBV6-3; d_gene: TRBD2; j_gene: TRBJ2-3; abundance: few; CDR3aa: CATRGLAGATDTQYF; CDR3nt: TGTGCCACCAGAGGGCTAGCGGGGGCCACAGATACGCAGTATTTT
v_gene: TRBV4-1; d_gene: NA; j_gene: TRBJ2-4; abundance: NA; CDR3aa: CASSVRQVLAKNIQYF; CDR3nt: TGCGCCAGCAGCGTCCGACAGGTCCTAGCCAAAAACATTCAGTACTTC
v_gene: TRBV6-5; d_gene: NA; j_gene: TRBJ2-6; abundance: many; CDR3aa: CASSVSSGANVLTF; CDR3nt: TGTGCCAGCAGTGTTAGCTCTGGGGCCAACGTCCTGACTTTC
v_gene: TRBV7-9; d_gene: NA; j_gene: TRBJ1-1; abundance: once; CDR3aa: CASSLWQGMNTEAFF; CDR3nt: TGTGCCAGCAGCTTATGGCAGGGTATGAACACTGAAGCTTTCTTT
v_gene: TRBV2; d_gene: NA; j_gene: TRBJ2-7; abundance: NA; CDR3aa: CASTTAPLMGGEQYF; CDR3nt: TGTGCCAGCACTACGGCCCCCCTGATGGGGGGCGAGCAGTACTTC